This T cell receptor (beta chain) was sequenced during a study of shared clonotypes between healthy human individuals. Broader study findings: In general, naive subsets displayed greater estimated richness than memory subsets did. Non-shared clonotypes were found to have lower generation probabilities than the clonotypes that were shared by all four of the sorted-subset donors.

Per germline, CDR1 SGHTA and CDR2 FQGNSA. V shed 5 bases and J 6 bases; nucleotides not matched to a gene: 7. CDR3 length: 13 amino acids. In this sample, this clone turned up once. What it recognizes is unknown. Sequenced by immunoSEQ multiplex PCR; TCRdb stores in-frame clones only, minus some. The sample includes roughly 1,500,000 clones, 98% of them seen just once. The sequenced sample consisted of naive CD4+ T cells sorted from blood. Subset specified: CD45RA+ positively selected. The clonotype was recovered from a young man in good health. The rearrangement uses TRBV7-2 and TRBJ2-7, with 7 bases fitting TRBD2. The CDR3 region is CASSSKTSPEQYF. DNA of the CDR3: TGTGCCAGCAGCAGCAAGACTAGCCCCGAGCAGTACTTC.